This entry describes one T cell receptor beta chain. Its target is unknown. Russia was home to the donors, healthy Caucasian individuals aged about 6 to 90. Each donor gave 9 to 10 milliliters of peripheral blood. Per germline, CDR1 LGHDT and CDR2 YNNKEL (reference sequence). CDR3 length: 16 residues. Losses at the gene ends were 4 bases for V and 15 bases for J; bases not matched to a gene: 17. The entry originates in a study of blood T cells in healthy people across ages. Overall study: Template-switching capture recovered about one barcoded beta molecule per two T cells. Study conclusions and caveats: The lack of PBMC sorting stopped any conclusive naive versus antigen-experienced comparison.

PCR was performed a second time for about 7 to 11 cycles using a sample-barcoded 5' primer and a J-beta primer mix. TCRdb itself ran the 5' RACE reads through MiXCR, one entry per CDR3 protein. The sample lists over 1,300,000 distinct CDR3 sequences, 59% occurring once. This sequence originates from a man between 18 and 35 years old in good health. Sequenced input: blood. This chain connects TRBV3-1 to TRBJ2-1; 11 bases match TRBD2. The CDR3 protein is CASSRNLGLAGGLRFF. The CDR3 DNA is TGTGCCAGCAGCCGGAATTTGGGGCTAGCGGGAGGTTTGCGGTTCTTC.